Sequencing of this T cell receptor (beta chain) was carried out in a study of T cells in Graves' hyperthyroidism and ophthalmopathy (dated by TCRdb to the late 2010s). Some background on the complete study: Peripheral blood was collected at initial diagnosis, before any treatment. TCR V-J signatures able to tell the groups apart were searched for in a discovery cohort of 90 to 100 patients, of whom roughly 42 had Graves' ophthalmopathy and around 56 had stable Graves' hyperthyroidism. An independent validation cohort of under 20 hyperthyroidism patients and about 16 patients who later progressed to ophthalmopathy tested prospective prediction of ophthalmopathy. The roughly 100 discovery patients were randomly divided into training and test sets at a 7:3 ratio. In addition, the study compared T-cell repertoires in thyroid tissue and in blood from roughly six Graves' hyperthyroidism patients. Following sampling, methimazole starting at 30 mg daily was given to hyperthyroidism patients, and high-dose intravenous methylprednisolone was given to ophthalmopathy patients. The paper reports TCR Vbeta CDR3 sequencing of roughly 140 peripheral blood samples: approximately 43 ophthalmopathy, 70 to 85 hyperthyroidism and around 17 progressor patients.

TCR beta CDR3 regions were amplified from RNA transcripts. For the first round of RT-PCR on the TCR CDR3, the HTBI primer set was used together with the Qiagen OneStep RT-PCR kit. Libraries were constructed in a second round of multiplex PCR, after which size selection and purification were performed. Libraries were sequenced paired-end with 100 bp reads on an Illumina HiSeq2000. The paper's data handling went like this. SOAPnuke was used to process the raw data, removing reads that contained adapters or uncalled bases, had a mean Phred below 15, or lacked an exact match to the constant primer or identifier. High-quality paired reads were merged with COPE v1.2.5, and unique nucleotide sequences were defined as clonotypes. Clonotypes were aligned to IMGT TRBV, TRBD and TRBJ reference segments using MiTCR v1.1. The analysis included only V-J combinations with a frequency above 0.0001, which together covered 98% to 99.2% of the repertoires. The TCS score was defined as the ratio of F50 (clonal expansion) to E x V (chaos), calculated using BLOSUM62-based TCRdist between CDR3 peptides within each V-J. Welch's t-statistics and random forest reduced 514 V-J features to 10 to 15, which were used in a naive Bayes classifier (R e1071). The raw public reads went through TCRdb reprocessing: fastp at Q25, MiXCR clone calling, in-frame beta chains kept. Every entry covers one CDR3 protein and lists the most common genes and DNA from its rows. The V and J calls follow TCRdb's processing rather than the paper's. The sample data list around 350,000 distinct CDR3 sequences, and about a fifth of these were observed just once. In total, the top ten clones hold roughly 3.5% of the sample.

Here is what the overall study found, with its caveats: Most expanded thyroid clonotypes (frequency above 0.001) were also detected in blood, a finding suggesting that blood repertoires may reflect thyroid immune responses. In validation, the model predicted progression to ophthalmopathy with approximately 71% sensitivity and 72.22% specificity, a median of around six months before onset. A 13 V-J signature model separated ophthalmopathy from stable hyperthyroidism, with about 90% sensitivity and 81% to 83% specificity in cross-validation and 80%/75% in testing. Sample size was not statistically predetermined, and investigators were not blinded to group allocation.

The CDR1 and CDR2 encoded by the germline V gene are MNHNS and SASEGT. Taken from cysteine to phenylalanine, the CDR3 has 14 residues. Here the CDR3 DNA is all that survives: 42 bases in frame from base 1. V loses 3 bases, J loses 6 bases, and the germline ends lie 14 bases apart. In this sample, this clonotype turned up many times. What antigen it recognizes has not been identified. The sample holds no much larger clone one base away, and base qualities are not on file. Graves' hyperthyroidism was defined as stable when no progression to ophthalmopathy occurred over 18 months of follow-up. Hyperthyroidism patients were newly diagnosed, with disease duration under 2 months, and aged 18 to 65 years. Exclusion was applied to patients with uncontrolled infections, other autoimmune diseases, pregnancy or lactation. Clinical symptoms, serum thyroxine and TRAb, thyroid ultrasound, and orbital computed tomography formed the basis for the diagnoses. PBMCs were isolated from approximately 10 ml of fresh peripheral blood by Ficoll-Paque density gradient centrifugation. Total RNA was extracted with Trizol reagent, and quality was checked on an Agilent 2100 Bioanalyzer.

The source is a woman between 18 and 29 years old with Graves' hyperthyroidism. Sequencing was performed on blood. Recombination connected TRBV6-1 to TRBJ1-1; the D gene cannot be resolved reliably. The nucleotides read TGTGCCAGCAGTGATCACATCTCGAGGGCTGAAGCTTTCTTT. This encodes CASSDHISRAEAFF.